This TCR beta chain was identified during a study of blood T cell repertoires in COVID-19 (dated by TCRdb to about 2020). With respect to the entire study: Samples covering the acute and convalescent phases of COVID-19 were provided by collaborators in the United States, Italy and Spain. The prospective study material was composed of cDNA or gDNA derived from T cells, B-cell-depleted T cells, or PBMCs. The dataset comprised deeply sampled blood TCRbeta repertoires from subjects exposed to, actively infected with, or recovered from COVID-19. The repertoires were released in a freely available public database meant as a resource for research on the immune response to SARS-CoV-2. The samples were drawn from two sources: the first 160 participants of the ongoing ImmuneRACE study, and about 1,300 subjects contributed by 6 global collaborators. A de-identified subject ID, COVID-19 status, age in years and sex were almost always included in the sample metadata. HLA class I and class II types, where available, came from metadata supplied by the sample provider rather than from assay-based typing.

In the prospective study, participants were roughly 18 to 100 years old, resided in 24 geographic areas of the United States, and were enrolled through a virtual design. Cohort assignment in the prospective study relied on participant-reported clinical history from a screening survey and a study questionnaire. In the prospective study, mobile phlebotomists collected whole blood, serum and a nasopharyngeal or oropharyngeal swab from each participant. Over an approximately 2-month period, participants in the prospective study had the option of providing additional blood draws and questionnaires. Before DNA extraction, blood samples from the prospective study were shipped at room temperature or frozen. Points the paper makes about the study in general: How much clinical and demographic metadata was included differed by source and by participant, and the metadata was provided uncurated.

In regard to this clone: No antigen is known for it. Base qualities are not provided; no much larger clone lies one nucleotide away.

TCRbeta CDR3 regions were amplified from genomic DNA using the immunoSEQ Assay, a bias-controlled multiplex PCR. The published analysis was carried out like this. Within the assay, amplification of reference gene primers was used to estimate how many nucleated cells each sample contained. To quantify the absolute abundance of each unique TCRbeta CDR3 rearrangement, sequence reads were collapsed and filtered. For each sample, productive Simpson clonality was calculated by taking the square root of Simpson's diversity index across productive rearrangements. The immuneACCESS repertoire file appears here via TCRdb, limited to in-frame rearrangements. These files lack a portion of the clones; in checked studies, under half of the deficit traces to unresolved V genes, and the cause of the others is not known. V, J and clone size are taken as reported in that table, and D and trimming were inferred from the DNA itself. This sample has about 270,000 clones in its table, and approximately 90% of those were observed once. Jointly, the top ten make up about 2.5% of the sample.

Sequenced input: PBMCs or T cells enriched from blood (not recorded which). The sequence came from a woman between 35 and 50 years old with acute COVID-19.

The nucleotides read TGTGCCAGCAGCCCACGGGGGGTGTCGGTAGCGGACGCCGAGCAGTACTTC. Its product reads: CASSPRGVSVADAEQYF. This receptor chain uses TRBV11-2 and TRBJ2-7, with 7 bases aligning to TRBD2. CDR1 and CDR2, per the germline V gene, are SGHAT and FQNNGV. Taken from cysteine to phenylalanine, the CDR3 has 17 residues. Solely the CDR3 DNA is kept, with 51 bases framed from the first base. After removal of 5 bases from V and 6 bases from J, the junction retains 19 bases not matched to a gene.